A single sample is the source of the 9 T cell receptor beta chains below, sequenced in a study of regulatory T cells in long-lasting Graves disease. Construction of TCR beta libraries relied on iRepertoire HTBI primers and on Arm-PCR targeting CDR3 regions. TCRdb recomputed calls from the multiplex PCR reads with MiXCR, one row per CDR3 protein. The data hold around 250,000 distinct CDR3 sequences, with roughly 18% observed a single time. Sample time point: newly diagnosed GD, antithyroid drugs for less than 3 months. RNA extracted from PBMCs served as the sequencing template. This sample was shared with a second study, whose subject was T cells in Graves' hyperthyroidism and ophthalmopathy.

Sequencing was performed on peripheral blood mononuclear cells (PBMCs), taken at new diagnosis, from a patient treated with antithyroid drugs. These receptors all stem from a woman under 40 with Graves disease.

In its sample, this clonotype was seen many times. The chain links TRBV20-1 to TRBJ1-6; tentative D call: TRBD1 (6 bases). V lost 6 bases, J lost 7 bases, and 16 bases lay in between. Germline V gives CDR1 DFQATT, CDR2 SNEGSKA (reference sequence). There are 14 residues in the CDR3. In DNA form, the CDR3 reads TGCAGTGCCCTCTCAACAGGGAGAAATTCACCCCTCCACTTT. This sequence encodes CSALSTGRNSPLHF.

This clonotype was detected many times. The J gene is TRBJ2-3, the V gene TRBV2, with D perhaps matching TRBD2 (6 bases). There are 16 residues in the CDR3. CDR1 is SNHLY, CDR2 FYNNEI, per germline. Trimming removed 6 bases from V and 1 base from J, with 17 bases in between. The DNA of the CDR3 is TGTGCCAGCAGCGTTTGGGGGGAAATAGGCACAGATACGCAGTATTTT. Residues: CASSVWGEIGTDTQYF.

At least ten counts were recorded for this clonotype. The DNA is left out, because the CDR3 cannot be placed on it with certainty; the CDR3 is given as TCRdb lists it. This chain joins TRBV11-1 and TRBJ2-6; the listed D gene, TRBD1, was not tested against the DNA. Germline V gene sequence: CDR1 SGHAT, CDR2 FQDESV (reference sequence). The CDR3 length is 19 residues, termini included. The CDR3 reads CASSSGYRPLRAGANVLTF.

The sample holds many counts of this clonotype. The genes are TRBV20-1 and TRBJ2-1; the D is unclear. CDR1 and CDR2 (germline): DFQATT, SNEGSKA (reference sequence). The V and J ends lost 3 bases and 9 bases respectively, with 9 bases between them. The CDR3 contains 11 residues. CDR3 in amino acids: CSASRPGEQFF. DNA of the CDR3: TGCAGTGCTAGCCGTCCCGGTGAGCAGTTCTTC.

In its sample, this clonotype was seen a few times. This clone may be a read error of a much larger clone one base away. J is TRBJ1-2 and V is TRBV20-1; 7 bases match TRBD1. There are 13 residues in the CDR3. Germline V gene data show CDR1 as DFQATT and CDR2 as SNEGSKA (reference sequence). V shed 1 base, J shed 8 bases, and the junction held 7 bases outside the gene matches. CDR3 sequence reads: CSARATRGVGYTF. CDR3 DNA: TGCAGTGCTAGAGCAACCAGGGGGGTCGGCTACACCTTC.

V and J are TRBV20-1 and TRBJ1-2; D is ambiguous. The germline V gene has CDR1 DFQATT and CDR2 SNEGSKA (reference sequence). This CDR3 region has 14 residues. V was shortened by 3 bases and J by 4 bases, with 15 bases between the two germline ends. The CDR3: CSASPYRSGYGYTF. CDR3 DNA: TGCAGTGCTAGTCCATATCGGAGCGGCTATGGCTACACCTTC.

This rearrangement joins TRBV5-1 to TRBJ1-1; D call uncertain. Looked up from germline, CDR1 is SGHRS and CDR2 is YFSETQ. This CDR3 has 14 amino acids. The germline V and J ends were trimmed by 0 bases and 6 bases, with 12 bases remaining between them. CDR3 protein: CASSLADHRAEAFF. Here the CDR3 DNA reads TGCGCCAGCAGCTTGGCCGATCATCGGGCTGAAGCTTTCTTT. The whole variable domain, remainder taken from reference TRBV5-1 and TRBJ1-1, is KAGVTQTPRYLIKTRGQQVTLSCSPISGHRSVSWYQQTPGQGLQFLFEYFSETQRNKGNFPGRFSGRQFSNSRSEMNVSTLELGDSALYLCASSLADHRAEAFFGQGTRLTVV.

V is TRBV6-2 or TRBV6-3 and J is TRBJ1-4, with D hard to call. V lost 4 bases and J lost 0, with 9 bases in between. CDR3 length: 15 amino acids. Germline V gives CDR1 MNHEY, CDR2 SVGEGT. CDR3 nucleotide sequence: TGTGCCAGCAGTTCCCGGGCCACAACTAATGAAAAACTGTTTTTT. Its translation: CASSSRATTNEKLFF.

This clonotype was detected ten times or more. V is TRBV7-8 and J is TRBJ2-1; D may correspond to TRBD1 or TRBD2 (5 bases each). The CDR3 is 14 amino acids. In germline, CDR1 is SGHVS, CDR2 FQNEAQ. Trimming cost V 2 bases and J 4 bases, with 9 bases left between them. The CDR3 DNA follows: TGTGCCAGCAGCTTAACCAGGGAGTACAATGAGCAGTTCTTC. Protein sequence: CASSLTREYNEQFF.